The rows below give T cell receptor beta chains drawn from one sample of a study of T cell responses to AZD1222 COVID-19 vaccine. Generated by immunoSEQ multiplex PCR, the TCRdb table keeps only in-frame clones and is missing some. The sample lists 87,000 or so clones; 90% were seen once. The sequencing here drew on peripheral blood, taken on day 0 of AZD1222 vaccination. The receptors were sampled from an adult in good health. Each CDR3 is given with its conserved first and last residue. D genes are given only for firm matches. Size is omitted from some rows. Given values are once, few, many or a class for expanded clones.

-,TRBJ2-1,TRBV29-1,-,TGCAGCGTTGAGTGGGGACGGACTACCTACAATGAGCAGTTCTTC,CSVEWGRTTYNEQFF
-,TRBJ1-6,TRBV30,-,TGTGCCTGGAGTTGGACGGCCGGGTCACCCCTCCACTTT,CAWSWTAGSPLHF
-,TRBJ1-6,TRBV7-3,-,TGTGCCAGCAGCCAAAGTCCCAATAATTCACCCCTCCACTTT,CASSQSPNNSPLHF
TRBD2,TRBJ2-3,TRBV7-2,-,TGTGCCAGCAGCCAAGGGCGTGCGGGGGGGTCGCAGTATTTT,CASSQGRAGGSQYF
-,TRBJ1-2,TRBV29-1,-,TGCAGCGTTGAATCAAATCCCTATGGCTACACCTTC,CSVESNPYGYTF
-,TRBJ2-2,TRBV5-1,-,TGCGCCAGCAGCTTCCCTGATGGGGCGAAGGGCACCGGGGAGCTGTTTTTT,CASSFPDGAKGTGELFF
TRBD1,TRBJ1-1,TRBV9,-,TGTGCCAGCAGCGCGGGACAGGGGGTAAAAACTGAAGCTTTCTTT,CASSAGQGVKTEAFF
TRBD1,TRBJ2-4,TRBV5-4,-,TGTGCCAGCAGCCCCGACAGGGGGACTGTGAACATTCAGTACTTC,CASSPDRGTVNIQYF
-,TRBJ1-6,TRBV14,-,TGTGCCAGCAGCCGTGAAGCCTCCTATAATTCACCCCTCCACTTT,CASSREASYNSPLHF
TRBD1,TRBJ2-1,TRBV2,once,TGTGCCAGCAGTACCAGGACAGGGTTGGATGAGCAGTTCTTC,CASSTRTGLDEQFF
TRBD2,TRBJ2-7,TRBV9,once,TGTGCCAGCAGCGTGGGTAGCGGGGGAGTTAGCTCCTACGAGCAGTACTTC,CASSVGSGGVSSYEQYF
TRBD1,TRBJ1-1,TRBV7-6,-,TGTGCCAGCAGCTTAACCCGGACAGGGGTGTGGACTGAAGCTTTCTTT,CASSLTRTGVWTEAFF
-,TRBJ1-3,TRBV4-3,-,TGCGCCAGCAGCCCGGAGACTGGAAACACCATATATTTT,CASSPETGNTIYF
TRBD1,TRBJ2-2,TRBV5-4,-,TGTGCCAGCAGGTTGCAGGGGGCGAACACCGGGGAGCTGTTTTTT,CASRLQGANTGELFF
-,TRBJ2-3,TRBV6-4,-,TGTGCCAGCAGTGAGGAACTCTATGGGGGCTCAGATACGCAGTATTTT,CASSEELYGGSDTQYF
-,TRBJ1-6,TRBV4-1,-,TGCGCCAGCAGCCCAACAGCTTCTGGGTCACCCCTCCACTTT,CASSPTASGSPLHF
-,TRBJ2-3,TRBV5-1,-,TGCGCCAGCAGCATACGGGACACTGGATTTGGAGATACGCAGTATTTT,CASSIRDTGFGDTQYF
TRBD1,TRBJ1-3,TRBV7-2,once,TGTGCCAGCAGCTTAAATACGGGACAGGCCGATTTT,CASSLNTGQADF
TRBD2,TRBJ2-7,TRBV7-2,-,TGTGCCAGCAGCGCGCAACTAGCGGGAGCGAACGAGCAGTACTTC,CASSAQLAGANEQYF
TRBD1,TRBJ2-3,TRBV9,-,TGTGCCAGCAGCGTAGGAGGAAGGACAGGACTCACAGATACGCAGTATTTT,CASSVGGRTGLTDTQYF
-,TRBJ1-1,TRBV5-1,-,TGCGCCAGCAGCTATGCAGTCAGCCTGAACACTGAAGCTTTCTTT,CASSYAVSLNTEAFF
TRBD1,TRBJ1-6,TRBV3-1/TRBV3-2,-,TGTGCCAGCAGCAACAGGGGGGATTCACCCCTCCACTTT,CASSNRGDSPLHF
-,TRBJ2-7,TRBV5-1,-,TGCGCCAGCAGCTTGGCGGGGGAGCAGTACTTC,CASSLAGEQYF
TRBD1,TRBJ2-7,TRBV23-1,-,TGCGCCAGCAGTCAGGACAGGGGCACGGAAACCTACGAGCAGTACTTC,CASSQDRGTETYEQYF
TRBD1,TRBJ2-1,TRBV15,-,TGTGCCACCAGCGGAGACAGGGCCGGTGAGCAGTTCTTC,CATSGDRAGEQFF
-,TRBJ2-7,TRBV7-3,-,TGTGCCAGCAGCTTAGGGGTACCCACCTACGAGCAGTACTTC,CASSLGVPTYEQYF
TRBD2,TRBJ2-5,TRBV3-1/TRBV3-2,-,TGTGCCACCAGGCGGGGGGAAGAGACCCAGTACTTC,CATRRGEETQYF
-,TRBJ1-1,TRBV5-1,-,TGCGCCAGCAGCGGCGGTAACACTGAAGCTTTCTTT,CASSGGNTEAFF
TRBD1,TRBJ2-7,TRBV19,-,TGTGCCAGTAGTATTCATCTTGGCAGGGGGTCCTACGAGCAGTACTTC,CASSIHLGRGSYEQYF
-,TRBJ1-5,TRBV29-1,-,TGCAGCGTTAGCCTTGGGGGGGGCGACCAGCCCCAGCATTTT,CSVSLGGGDQPQHF
-,TRBJ1-5,TRBV7-8,-,TGTGCCAGCAGCCGAGACAAAGGGGGGCAGCCCCAGCATTTT,CASSRDKGGQPQHF
-,TRBJ1-1,TRBV27,-,TGTGCCAGCAGCCCGGGGGCGGTGAACACTGAAGCTTTCTTT,CASSPGAVNTEAFF
-,TRBJ2-3,TRBV5-1,-,TGCGCCAGCAGCTTGGGGGCGGAGGGCACAGATACGCAGTATTTT,CASSLGAEGTDTQYF
TRBD1,TRBJ1-4,TRBV18,-,TGTGCCAGCTCACCACAGCGGGACAGGGGGTCATTCACTAATGAAAAACTGTTTTTT,CASSPQRDRGSFTNEKLFF
-,TRBJ1-6,TRBV2,-,TGTGCCAGCAGCAGGGTACCGAATTCACCCCTCCACTTT,CASSRVPNSPLHF
-,TRBJ1-4,TRBV18,-,TGTGCCAGCTCACCATGGCGGGGTAGAGGTGGCCGGTTCGCTAATGAAAAACTGTTTTTT,CASSPWRGRGGRFANEKLFF
-,TRBJ1-5,TRBV7-2,-,TGTGCCAGCAGCTTAGATTGGGATCAGCCCCAGCATTTT,CASSLDWDQPQHF
-,TRBJ2-7,TRBV5-6,-,TGTGCCAGCCACCGGTTGTCCCACGAGCAGTACTTC,CASHRLSHEQYF
TRBD1,TRBJ2-7,TRBV19,-,TGTGCCAGTAGTAAGGGACAGGCCCTCTACGAGCAGTACTTC,CASSKGQALYEQYF
-,TRBJ1-6,TRBV5-6,-,TGTGCCAGCAGCTTGTACAATTCACCCCTCCACTTT,CASSLYNSPLHF
-,TRBJ2-3,TRBV30,-,TGTGCCTGGACCCCTCCCGGGGGAGGTGGAGATACGCAGTATTTT,CAWTPPGGGGDTQYF
-,TRBJ1-6,TRBV14,-,TGTGCCAGCAGCCGACAGGACCCCTATAATTCACCCCTCCACTTT,CASSRQDPYNSPLHF
-,TRBJ1-5,TRBV5-6,-,TGTGCCAGCAGCACCGGGACCACAAGTGGCAATCAGCCCCAGCATTTT,CASSTGTTSGNQPQHF
-,TRBJ2-5,TRBV14,-,TGTGCCAGCAGCCACACCGGGGCCCTCCAAGAGACCCAGTACTTC,CASSHTGALQETQYF
-,TRBJ1-1,TRBV7-2,once,TGTGCCAGCAGCTTAGATGGCGGAAGGGGTGAAGCTTTCTTT,CASSLDGGRGEAFF
-,TRBJ1-2,TRBV6-6,-,TGTGCCAGCAGTCCCCCCTCGACAGGCAGGGGATCCTATGGCTACACCTTC,CASSPPSTGRGSYGYTF
TRBD2,TRBJ2-1,TRBV6-2/TRBV6-3,once,TGTGCCAGCAGCCCGACTAGCGGGTCTGATAATGAGCAGTTCTTC,CASSPTSGSDNEQFF
-,TRBJ2-7,TRBV7-9,-,TGTGCCAGTCGACGGGACCTAGACTACGAGCAGTACTTC,CASRRDLDYEQYF
-,TRBJ1-1,TRBV10-3,-,TGTGCCATCAGTGAGTTACCGAACACTGAAGCTTTCTTT,CAISELPNTEAFF
-,TRBJ1-5,TRBV13,medium-sized,TGTGCCAGCAGCTTAGGGTCCCAGCCCCAGCATTTT,CASSLGSQPQHF
-,TRBJ2-7,TRBV7-2,-,TGTGCCAGCAGCTTAGGTTTAGGGGTGGGCTCCTACGAGCAGTACTTC,CASSLGLGVGSYEQYF
-,TRBJ2-7,TRBV16,once,TGTGCCAGCTCGTTGGGCGACGAGCAGTACTTC,CASSLGDEQYF
-,TRBJ1-2,TRBV6-2/TRBV6-3,once,TGTGCCAGCAGTTACACAGGGCAGTATGGCTACACCTTC,CASSYTGQYGYTF
-,TRBJ1-5,TRBV4-1,once,TGCGCCAGCAGCCAGGCAGGCAATCAGCCCCAGCATTTT,CASSQAGNQPQHF
-,TRBJ2-1,TRBV30,-,TGTGCCTGTCAGTTCGGGGGCCTCTCCTACAATGAGCAGTTCTTC,CACQFGGLSYNEQFF
-,TRBJ2-1,TRBV19,-,TGTGCCAGTAGTTTTGGGCTCTACAATGAGCAGTTCTTC,CASSFGLYNEQFF
-,TRBJ2-5,TRBV7-2,once,TGTGCCAGCAGGAGAGGGGGGGGCCAGGAGACCCAGTACTTC,CASRRGGGQETQYF
-,TRBJ1-5,TRBV5-6,-,TGTGCCAGCAGCGAACAGGGAGCCAATCAGCCCCAGCATTTT,CASSEQGANQPQHF
-,TRBJ1-2,TRBV4-1,-,TGCGCCAGCAGCCAAGATATGGGGGGCCCTACCTTC,CASSQDMGGPTF
-,TRBJ2-7,TRBV6-5,once,TGTGCCAGCAGTACCAACAGGGCGAGCTCCTACGAGCAGTACTTC,CASSTNRASSYEQYF